The clone carrying this TCR beta chain has a handful of counts. What it recognizes is unknown. Via MiXCR, TCRdb re-called the RT-PCR reads, giving one row per CDR3 protein. The repertoire holds hundreds of thousands of distinct CDR3 sequences, with approximately 12% as singletons. The data were taken from a study of response to subunit inactivated influenza vaccine. CDR3 length: 19 amino acids. In germline, CDR1 is DFQATT, CDR2 SNEGSKA (reference sequence). The V segment lost 5 bases and the J segment 4 bases; nucleotides outside the gene matches: 23. The study, taken as a whole, reports: Authors proposed each seasonal influenza vaccination draws in few new T cells.

The chain links TRBV20-1 to TRBJ2-7; 10 bases line up with TRBD2. The clonotype comes from a man aged 50 to 59 who received an inactivated influenza vaccine. This specimen consisted of PBMCs from blood, obtained on the day of vaccination. CDR3 in DNA: TGCAGTGCTTTACTTGTCCCGCGGTGGTTAGCGGGAGGTGAATACGAGCAGTACTTC. Translated: CSALLVPRWLAGGEYEQYF.